This T cell receptor beta chain was captured by sequencing in a study of early T cells in non-severe SARS-CoV-2 infection. In the study overall: Unsorted whole blood bulk RNA was sequenced, with unpaired chains.

Molecules of cDNA were individually given unique molecular identifiers that were attached to them. Each CDR3 protein is one row after TCRdb ran MiXCR on the 5' RACE reads. The repertoire holds approximately 35,000 distinct CDR3 sequences, approximately 5.2% seen once, with roughly 5% in the top ten. This clonotype was seen repeatedly, ten times or more. Its antigen is not known. The study's findings and limits: Anti-spike CD8 responses were favored in VDJdb matching, and private and CD4 specificities were missed.

The germline V gene has CDR1 MNHEY and CDR2 SVGAGI. Trimming took 10 bases from V and 2 from J, leaving 15 bases between them. The CDR3 is 13 amino acids. The rearrangement joins TRBV6-5 to TRBJ2-7; D is perhaps TRBD2 (5 bases). The receptor was isolated from an adult who was a healthcare worker with PCR-confirmed SARS-CoV-2 infection or an uninfected control (not recorded which). What was sequenced was whole blood. The CDR3 DNA sequence: TGTGCCACCAAGGGAGAACCCACCTACGAGCAGTACTTC. Its translation: CATKGEPTYEQYF.